A selection of T cell receptor beta chains follows, all from one sample in a study of blood T cell repertoires in COVID-19. Using immunoSEQ multiplex PCR, the repertoire was profiled, and TCRdb retains in-frame clones only, with some absent. The data contain about 440,000 clones, roughly 88% of them singletons. The specimen sequenced was peripheral blood. These receptors were collected from a woman aged 45-65 years with COVID-19, enrolled during active disease. The CDR3 runs from the conserved cysteine through the conserved F or W.

J gene | V gene | CDR3 protein
TRBJ2-3 | TRBV6-2/TRBV6-3 | CASSLQLLQLTDTQYF
TRBJ1-5 | TRBV5-1 | CASSLEGGSYQPQHF
TRBJ1-5 | TRBV9 | CASSVGGHNQPQHF
TRBJ2-7 | TRBV27 | CASSQSGGVYEQYF
TRBJ1-2 | TRBV5-5 | CASSLSGTGANYGYTF
TRBJ1-6 | TRBV5-5 | CASSSLTVPDSPLHF
TRBJ1-6 | TRBV21-1 | CATPRAGAHSPLHF
TRBJ1-2 | TRBV2 | CASSETGRDYGYTF
TRBJ1-4 | TRBV5-4 | CASSSYRGGADEKLFF
TRBJ1-1 | TRBV20-1 | CSASLDSHEAFF
TRBJ1-1 | TRBV10-1 | CASSDVLGSFPPKAFF
TRBJ2-7 | TRBV19 | CASSISHSGVGRQYF
TRBJ2-7 | TRBV27 | CASSLFGRAHEQYF
TRBJ1-2 | TRBV12-3/TRBV12-4 | CASSSDRYGYTF
TRBJ1-5 | TRBV5-1 | CASSPEADQPQHF
TRBJ2-5 | TRBV6-5 | CASSYGQGVETQYF
TRBJ1-1 | TRBV11-3 | CASSLTGLGDTEAFF
TRBJ2-7 | TRBV5-1 | CASSVAGGRYEQYF
TRBJ2-5 | TRBV27 | CASSLGLGGTQYF
TRBJ2-1 | TRBV24-1 | CATRFGWGTYNEQFF
TRBJ2-1 | TRBV2 | CASSALGGALRNEQFF
TRBJ1-5 | TRBV9 | CASSAQGRNQPQHF
TRBJ1-5 | TRBV12-3/TRBV12-4 | CASGQGAHQPQHF
TRBJ1-2 | TRBV2 | CASRGDSANYGYTF
TRBJ1-1 | TRBV27 | CASSSPGSSEAFF
TRBJ2-4 | TRBV30 | CAWGPSDIQYF
TRBJ2-7 | TRBV11-2 | CASSLGGIYEQYF
TRBJ1-2 | TRBV5-6 | CASSPGGSDYGYTF
TRBJ1-1 | TRBV7-6 | CASSLAETLRAEAFF
TRBJ1-5 | TRBV2 | CASRGQGIQPQHF
TRBJ1-1 | TRBV10-1 | CAYGQAYTEAFF
TRBJ1-1 | TRBV6-5 | CASNPGNQNTEAFF
TRBJ2-6 | TRBV7-3 | CASSLTRRGANVLTF
TRBJ2-1 | TRBV7-9 | CAVGDFDNEQFF
TRBJ1-2 | TRBV9 | CASSAGGRALAKGYTF
TRBJ1-1 | TRBV12-3/TRBV12-4 | CASRKGESTEAFF
TRBJ1-1 | TRBV27 | CASSLGQATEAFF
TRBJ1-2 | TRBV27 | CASKRTTREPSYGYTF
TRBJ1-1 | TRBV6-5 | CASSSGEGYTEAFF
TRBJ2-5 | TRBV20-1 | CSLQGQETQYF
TRBJ2-3 | TRBV24-1 | CATSEGAVHTDTQYF
TRBJ1-2 | TRBV6-6 | CASSYNRGLDGYTF
TRBJ1-1 | TRBV5-6 | CASSHRDATEAFF